The 18 T cell receptor beta chains presented below share a single source sample, sequenced in a study of blood T cell repertoires in COVID-19. The assay was immunoSEQ multiplex PCR, and TCRdb's table has in-frame clones only and misses some. The sample carries 290,000 or so clones, 75% to 90% recorded once. Sequenced sample: peripheral blood. The source of these receptors is a man younger than 30 with active or convalescent COVID-19.

This clone was recorded once. The chain has TRBV9 and TRBJ1-2; D might be TRBD1 (6 bases). The CDR3 consists of 14 residues. Looked up from germline, CDR1 is SGDLS and CDR2 is YYNGEE. Trimming pared 2 bases from V and 4 bases from J, leaving 12 bases between. As DNA, the CDR3 is TGTGCCAGCAGCGTTACAGGGTCTGTCTATGGCTACACCTTC. Residues: CASSVTGSVYGYTF.

This sequence joins TRBV19 and TRBJ2-3; D perhaps matches TRBD2 (6 bases). CDR1 and CDR2 (germline): LNHDA, SQIVND (reference sequence). This CDR3 has 16 amino acids. Trimming cost V 5 bases and J 1 base, with 16 bases left between them. The CDR3 region is CASSHGRGKGTDTQYF. The CDR3 DNA is TGTGCCAGTAGTCACGGGCGGGGAAAGGGCACAGATACGCAGTATTTT. The full variable domain, in which reference TRBV19 and TRBJ2-3 provide the parts outside the CDR3, is DGGITQSPKYLFRKEGQNVTLSCEQNLNHDAMYWYRQDPGQGLRLIYYSQIVNDFQKGDIAEGYSVSREKKESFPLTVTSAQKNPTAFYLCASSHGRGKGTDTQYFGPGTRLTVL.

V is TRBV28 and J is TRBJ1-3; perhaps TRBD1 as D (5 bases). Germline lookup yields CDR1 MDHEN and CDR2 SYDVKM. V lost 2 bases and J lost 0, with 8 bases in between. CDR3 size: 15 residues. The CDR3 nucleotides read TGTGCCAGCAGTTTAAGACAGACCTCTGGAAACACCATATATTTT. Its protein product is CASSLRQTSGNTIYF.

This clone was counted once. V and J are TRBV9 and TRBJ2-6; TRBD1 is a possible D gene (8 bases). Germline V gene sequence: CDR1 SGDLS, CDR2 YYNGEE. V dropped 3 bases and J dropped 0 bases, with 16 bases sitting between them. The CDR3 is 18 amino acids. In nucleotides, the CDR3 is TGTGCCAGCAGCGCCCAACAGGGGGGGCCCTCTGGGGCCAACGTCCTGACTTTC. Translating it yields CASSAQQGGPSGANVLTF.

The chain recombines TRBV9 with TRBJ2-3; 12 nucleotides agree with TRBD2. Germline V gene lookup returns CDR1 SGDLS and CDR2 YYNGEE. Unmatched junction bases numbered 4, after V lost 0 bases and J lost 2 bases. The CDR3 loop spans 17 amino acids. CDR3 residues: CASSVGTSGKITDTQYF. Here the CDR3 DNA reads TGTGCCAGCAGCGTAGGGACTAGCGGGAAGATCACAGATACGCAGTATTTT.

The rearrangement joins TRBV18 to TRBJ2-7, with 10 bases lining up with TRBD2. The CDR3 spans 14 residues. Trimming took 5 bases from V and 6 from J; bases not matched to a gene: 7. In germline, CDR1 is KGHSH, CDR2 LQKENI. DNA of the CDR3: TGTGCCAGCTCAACTGAGCGGGGGGGCCGCGAGCAGTACTTC. Translation: CASSTERGGREQYF.

This chain connects TRBV6-5 to TRBJ2-7; no firm D call. V shed 2 bases and J shed 6 bases, with 14 bases lying between them. Germline V CDR1 and CDR2: MNHEY, SVGAGI. The CDR3 runs to 14 residues. For the CDR3, the DNA is TGTGCCAGCAGTTACGAAGGTATACGCGGCGAGCAGTACTTC. Translated: CASSYEGIRGEQYF.

This chain links TRBV4-1 with TRBJ1-2; perhaps TRBD1 as D (6 bases). V was clipped by 4 bases and J by 0 bases, with 12 bases between them. This CDR3 comprises 15 residues. Germline CDR1 reads MGHRA; CDR2 reads YSYEKL. The CDR3 nucleotides are TGCGCCAGCAGCCCCCAGACAGGTACTAACTATGGCTACACCTTC. Protein sequence: CASSPQTGTNYGYTF.

This chain joins TRBV6-5 and TRBJ1-2, with TRBD1 as a possible D gene (5 bases). Germline values: CDR1 MNHEY, CDR2 SVGAGI. The CDR3 covers 13 residues. The V end was cut by 2 bases, the J end by 7 bases, with 11 bases between. CDR3 DNA sequence: TGTGCCAGCAGTTACGGTTGGGACTCTGGCTACACCTTC. As protein: CASSYGWDSGYTF.

CDR3 residues: CASSDTTGPYEQYF. CDR3 nucleotide sequence: TGCGCCAGCAGTGACACGACAGGGCCCTACGAGCAGTACTTC. The chain uses TRBV10-1 and TRBJ2-7; 7 positions match TRBD1. V was clipped by 3 bases and J by 2 bases; unmatched bases: 4. The CDR3 contains 14 residues. Germline CDR1 reads WNHNN; CDR2 reads SYGVQD (reference sequence).

This chain uses TRBV2 with TRBJ2-1; the match to TRBD2 covers 8 bases. V shed 8 bases, J shed 3 bases, and the junction held 9 bases outside the gene matches. CDR1 and CDR2 from the germline V gene are SNHLY and FYNNEI. The CDR3 totals 15 residues. The CDR3 DNA follows: TGTGCCAGCTTGGAAGCGGGGGCCTTCTACAATGAGCAGTTCTTC. Protein sequence: CASLEAGAFYNEQFF.

This chain joins TRBV6-5 and TRBJ1-5, with 8 bases aligning to TRBD1. V lost 5 bases and J lost 6; bases outside the gene matches: 3. The CDR3 runs to 13 residues. Germline CDR1 is MNHEY and CDR2 is SVGAGI. The CDR3 DNA sequence: TGTGCCAGCAGTCACAGGGGGGGTCAGCCCCAGCATTTT. Translation: CASSHRGGQPQHF.

This clone was seen once. J is TRBJ2-1 and V is TRBV11-3; D gene ambiguous. This CDR3 has 13 residues. The germline gives CDR1 SGHNT, CDR2 YENEEA. V shed 5 bases and J shed 9 bases, with 14 bases lying between them. The CDR3 DNA reads as TGTGCCAGCAGCCTCGAGTCGGTGAGTGAGCAGTTCTTC. Amino acids: CASSLESVSEQFF.

J is TRBJ1-1 and V is TRBV10-3; 7 nucleotides align to TRBD1. Germline V gives CDR1 ENHRY, CDR2 SYGVKD. With 6 bases clipped from V and 1 base from J, the junction kept 5 bases outside the gene matches. The CDR3 length is 14 residues. The CDR3 is CAIRGDSWNTEAFF. DNA for the CDR3: TGTGCCATCAGGGGGGACAGCTGGAACACTGAAGCTTTCTTT.

The chain has TRBV29-1 and TRBJ2-7, with 11 nucleotides matching TRBD2. The CDR3 covers 13 residues. Germline V gene data show CDR1 as SQVTM and CDR2 as ANQGSEA. V gave up 5 bases and J gave up 6 bases; unmatched junction bases: 6. This CDR3 reads CSVRLAGRVEQYF. The DNA for the CDR3 is TGCAGCGTTCGACTAGCGGGACGCGTCGAGCAGTACTTC.

The chain recombines TRBV9 with TRBJ2-3; 10 bases match TRBD2. V shed 0 bases, J shed 5 bases, and the junction held 6 bases outside the gene matches. The V gene's germline CDR1 is SGDLS and CDR2 YYNGEE. There are 16 residues in the CDR3. For the CDR3, the DNA is TGTGCCAGCAGCGTAGAGAGCGGGGGGGCTGTAGATACGCAGTATTTT. It encodes CASSVESGGAVDTQYF.

The chain carries TRBV5-1 and TRBJ2-7, with D unclear. The end of the DNA fits TRBJ2-1 better, so the J call may be wrong. The germline V gene encodes CDR1 SGHRS and CDR2 YFSETQ. CDR3 length: 12 amino acids. The CDR3 DNA sequence: TGCGCCAGCAGCTTGGATCTATCGCGGCAGTTCTTC. It specifies CASSLDLSRQFF.

This clone was observed once. This chain links TRBV7-9 with TRBJ1-1; D uncertain. V lost 1 base to trimming and J lost 7 bases, with 13 bases between them. Germline assignment: CDR1 SEHNR and CDR2 FQNEAQ (reference sequence). This CDR3 is 14 amino acids long. In nucleotides, the CDR3 is TGTGCCAGCAGCTTAGGGGGAGGGCTGTTTGAAGCTTTCTTT. Amino acid sequence: CASSLGGGLFEAFF.